Below, one T cell receptor (beta chain) is given with its context. Its antigen is unknown. Nothing much larger sits one base from this clone, and base qualities are not available. This sample was sequenced with an Illumina HiSeq 1500. The public reads were run again by TCRdb, first through fastp at Q25 and then through MiXCR, and only productive beta chains were kept. Each CDR3 protein appears once, grouped with its most common genes and DNA. The sample table records about 830,000 distinct CDR3 sequences; about 30% of these occur just once. The top ten clones comprise around 12% of the sample. The V and J ends are trimmed by 1 base and 0 bases, leaving 8 bases between them. The germline V gene (reference sequence) provides CDR1 SGHNT and CDR2 YYREEE. The CDR3 spans 15 residues, from the cysteine through the phenylalanine. CDR3 DNA is the only sequence kept; it has 45 bases, read in frame from the first base.

This sample stems from a study of T cell repertoires in cytomegalovirus infection (dated by TCRdb to the late 2010s). Regarding the complete study: Alongside well-studied HLA-B-restricted epitopes, the peptide stimulations were aimed at recently identified HLA-C-restricted CMV epitopes, whose presentation resists viral immunomodulation. Donor HLA type was relevant to the analysis, as public TCR beta signatures indicated carriage of CMV infection together with the matching HLA type. The paper's findings and limits, for the study overall: Cumulative frequency of public TCR beta family members discriminated carriers of CMV infection plus the relevant HLA type in this cohort and an independent roughly 350-donor cohort. The ex vivo response was dominated by HLA-C-restricted CMV-specific TCR beta clonotypes, and the single most frequent clonotype in two of eight donors was supplied by these HLA-C-restricted clonotypes.

Read against the paper, the sample's treatment or condition label means: in vitro stimulation with specific CMV peptide epitopes to enrich CMV-specific T cells. The sample consisted of cultured CD8+ T cells from PBMCs, taken from culture after CMV antigen stimulation. The receptor was isolated from a human donor in good health (CMV status not recorded). Some clones in this sample may be carry-over from other donors' samples. This receptor chain uses TRBV5-4 and TRBJ2-1; the D gene cannot be resolved reliably. The CDR3: CASSLMRYSYNEQFF. The base sequence is TGTGCCAGCAGCTTGATGCGGTACTCCTACAATGAGCAGTTCTTC.